This T cell receptor beta chain was identified during a study of shared clonotypes between healthy human individuals (dated by TCRdb to between 2020 and 2021). Looking at the study overall: A few men and two women, aged 18 to 49 years, made up the cohort. For each donor, three plates each were used for CD4 naive and CD4 memory, two plates were used for CD8 naive, and one plate was used for CD8 memory. To estimate repertoire size and how much clonotype sharing occurs between individuals, the study deeply sequenced the blood TCR repertoires of a handful of healthy adults. Different laboratories and diverse techniques were used to prepare libraries and sequence TCR repertoires, to increase sequencing depth and limit assay-specific biases. Leukapheresis yielded between about 0.85 and 10 billion PBMCs per donor. What the authors observed across the whole study: Naive subsets generally had larger estimated clonotype richness than memory subsets did. Compared with non-shared clonotypes, the clonotypes found in all four sorted-subset donors had higher generation probabilities. Only blood was sampled, and tissue TCR repertoires likely differ from those in blood. Rarefaction of sorted-subset datasets indicated incomplete sequencing despite the large sequencing depth. Pairwise subsampling indicated that sequencing depth was expected to affect the degree of clonotype sharing among donors. Across a handful of donors, about 5% of naive CD4, 3% to 3.5% of naive CD8, around 2.5% of memory CD4, and 0.3% to 0.45% of memory CD8 clonotypes were shared. Because the study included a small number of donors, the genetic and exposure-history diversity represented was limited.

Using the deep immunoSEQ assay, multiplex PCR amplified TCR CDR3 regions from genomic DNA. Extracted genomic DNA from each cell subset was distributed evenly across all wells of several immunoSEQ 96-well plates, and each plate was treated as a replicate. Each replicate PCR for sorted subsets received about 0.2 ug genomic DNA, equal to tens of thousands of T cell genomes. Purified libraries were quantified with a Qubit 3.0 fluorometer, sized on a Bioanalyzer 2100, and re-quantified with the KAPA Library Quantification kit. Every immunoSEQ 96-well plate was sequenced on a separate single-read 150-cycle Illumina NextSeq 550 flow cell. Per the original workflow: Because the immunoSEQ output included only junctional sequences and no quality scores, the filtering could not be the same as the filtering used for full-length reads. To assign V/J genes and CDR3, sequences were annotated against IMGT germline references using PyIR, a Python wrapper for IgBLAST v1.9. Reads were filtered out if the reads had weak V/J assignments (E-value above 1e-6), no CDR3, stop codons, out-of-frame junctions, or ambiguous translated residues. V3J clonotypes were defined as sequences sharing the same inferred V gene, J gene, and CDR3 amino acid sequence. The percentage overlap between two repertoires was calculated by dividing the number of shared unique clonotypes by the size of the smaller repertoire. Repertoire richness was assessed with RTK rarefaction, the Chao1 estimator, and Recon v2.1 estimates of unobserved clonotypes. For all TCRbeta clonotypes obtained by the gDNA method from a handful of donors, generation probabilities were computed with OLGA. TCRdb limited this immuneACCESS table to in-frame rearrangements with V and J called. A share of clones is missing; checked studies link under half to unresolved V genes, and the rest is unexplained. The V and J calls and clone size come from that table; D and trimming were worked out from the DNA. Counted in this sample were 1 million to 1.3 million clones; around 82% of them appeared once. The ten largest account for roughly 0.57% of the sample.

CDR1 and CDR2, per the germline V gene, are SGDLS and YYNGEE. Spanning cysteine to phenylalanine, the CDR3 consists of 16 amino acids. Just CDR3 DNA is preserved here, 48 bases in frame from base 1. V is shortened by 3 bases, J by 1 base, and the region joining them spans 16 bases. Healthy HIV-negative adults with no recently reported acute infections or vaccinations were included as donors. Only Caucasian adults living in Nashville, Tennessee, USA were represented among the donors. CD4+ T cells were enriched through magnetic negative selection, after which naive cells were positively selected on CD45RA and the remaining negative fraction served as the memory subset. Blood was obtained by leukapheresis, after which PBMCs were separated by Ficoll-Histopaque density gradient centrifugation and cryopreserved in liquid nitrogen vapor phase. Purity and quantity of every magnetically sorted T cell population were checked by analytical flow cytometry. Genomic DNA was isolated from every sorted fraction and measured by UV absorbance on a Nanodrop 2000c.

In the case of this clone: The target of this receptor is not known. No clone much larger than this one lies a single base away; base qualities are absent.

The clonotype comes from a young man in good health. Some clones in this sample may be carry-over from other donors' samples. The sample was memory CD4+ T cells from PBMCs. Sample cell subset or site, as interpreted from the label and publication: CD45RA-negative fraction. Recombination connected TRBV9 to TRBJ1-1; too little of a D gene remains to name it. For the CDR3, the sequence is CASSARLVVGNTEAFF. The bases are TGTGCCAGCAGCGCTCGTCTTGTGGTGGGGAACACTGAAGCTTTCTTT. Here the CDR3 is joined to the reference TRBV9 and TRBJ1-1 genes, and the full variable domain is: DSGVTQTPKHLITATGQRVTLRCSPRSGDLSVYWYQQSLDQGLQFLIQYYNGEERAKGNILERFSAQQFPDLHSELNLSSLELGDSALYFCASSARLVVGNTEAFFGQGTRLTVV.